The clone carrying this T cell receptor beta chain was detected a few times. Using immunoSEQ multiplex PCR, the repertoire was profiled, and TCRdb retains in-frame clones only, with some absent. The profile shows under 250,000 clones, 89% of them singletons. The CDR3 has 13 residues. With V trimmed by 5 bases and J by 8 bases, 8 bases remained unmatched. Per germline, CDR1 SGHTA and CDR2 FQGNSA. This sample is part of a study of blood T cell repertoires in COVID-19. Study overall: Italy, Spain and the United States were the sources of the convalescent and acute COVID-19 samples.

The V gene is TRBV7-2, the J gene TRBJ1-2; 7 bases map to TRBD1. This TCR was sampled from a woman aged 25-40 years with acute COVID-19. The sample consisted of PBMCs or T cells enriched from blood (not recorded which). CDR3 in DNA: TGTGCCAGCAGCCCCGACAGGGTGGGAGGCTACACCTTC. It translates to CASSPDRVGGYTF.